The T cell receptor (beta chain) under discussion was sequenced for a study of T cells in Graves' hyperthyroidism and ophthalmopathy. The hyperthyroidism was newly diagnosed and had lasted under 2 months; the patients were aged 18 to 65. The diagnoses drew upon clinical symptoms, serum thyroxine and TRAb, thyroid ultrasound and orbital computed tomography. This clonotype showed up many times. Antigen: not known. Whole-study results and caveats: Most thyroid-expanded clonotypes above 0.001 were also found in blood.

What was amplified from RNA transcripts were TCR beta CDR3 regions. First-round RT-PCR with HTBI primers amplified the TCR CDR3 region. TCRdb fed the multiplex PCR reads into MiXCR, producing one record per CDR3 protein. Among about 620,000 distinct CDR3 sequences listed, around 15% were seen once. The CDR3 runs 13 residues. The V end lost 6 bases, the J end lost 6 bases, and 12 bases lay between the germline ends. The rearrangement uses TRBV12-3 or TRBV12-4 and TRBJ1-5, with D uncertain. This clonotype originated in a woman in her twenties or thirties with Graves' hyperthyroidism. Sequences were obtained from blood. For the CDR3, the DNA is TGTGCCAGCAGCCTGGAGGTGGGTCAGCCCCAGCATTTT. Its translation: CASSLEVGQPQHF.